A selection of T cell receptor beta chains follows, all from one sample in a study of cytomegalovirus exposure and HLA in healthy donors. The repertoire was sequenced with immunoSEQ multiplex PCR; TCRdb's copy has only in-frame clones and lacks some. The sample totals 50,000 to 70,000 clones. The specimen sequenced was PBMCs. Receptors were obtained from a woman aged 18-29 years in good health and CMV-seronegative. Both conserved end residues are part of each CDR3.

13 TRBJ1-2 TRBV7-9 CASSPTGDYGYTF
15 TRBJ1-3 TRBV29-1 CSVEGGQLSGNTIYF
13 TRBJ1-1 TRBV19 CASNSLEDTEAFF
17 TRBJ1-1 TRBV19 CASSIYRTGGMNTEAFF
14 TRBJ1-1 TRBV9 CASSVDRASSGAFF
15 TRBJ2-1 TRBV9 CASSGDPSGRIVEFF
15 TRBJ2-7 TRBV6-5 CASSYSTSGSYEQYF
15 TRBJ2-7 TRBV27 CASSHSGQESYEQYF
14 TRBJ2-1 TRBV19 CASSIGASGVEQFF
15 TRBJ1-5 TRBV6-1 CASRRGTGGNQHQHF
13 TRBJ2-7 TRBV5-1 CASSTRDTYEQYF
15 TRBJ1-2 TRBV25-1 CASSDRLAGDYGYTF
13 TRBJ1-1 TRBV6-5 CASSPTENTEAFF
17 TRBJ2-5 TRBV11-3 CASSLTLYRARVRTQYF
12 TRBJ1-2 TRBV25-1 CASADTSYGYTF
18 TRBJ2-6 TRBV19 CASSISQGKSAGANVLTF
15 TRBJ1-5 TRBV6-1 CASSAGEEGAQPQHF
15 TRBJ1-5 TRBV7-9 CASSGGQGTTQPQHF
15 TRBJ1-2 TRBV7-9 CASSLGEGTVDGYTF
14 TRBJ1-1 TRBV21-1 CASSKAGAYTEAFF
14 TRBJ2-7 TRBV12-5 CASGLEAGPYEQYF
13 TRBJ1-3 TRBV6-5 CASRESSGNTIYF
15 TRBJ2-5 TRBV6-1 CASSEVLAVQETQYF
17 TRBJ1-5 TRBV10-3 CAASEAWVDASNQPQHF
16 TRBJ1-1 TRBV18 CASSPDNPGMNTEAFF
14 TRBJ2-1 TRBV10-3 CAISLAGPYNEQFF
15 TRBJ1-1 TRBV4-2 CASSHSGQMNTEAFF
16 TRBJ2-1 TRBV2 CASSGPVAAGYNEQFF
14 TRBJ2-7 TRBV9 CASRGQGVSYEQYF
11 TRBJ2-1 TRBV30 CACNRGFEQFF
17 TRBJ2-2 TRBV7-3 CASSSAPPGLDAGELFF
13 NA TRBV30 CAWRDQRDYEQYF
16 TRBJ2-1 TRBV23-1 CASSQSSGDSDNEQFF
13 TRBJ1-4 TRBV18 CASSPQGSEKLFF
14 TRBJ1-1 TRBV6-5 CASTSIGDNTEAFF
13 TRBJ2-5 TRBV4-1 CASSRTSQETQYF
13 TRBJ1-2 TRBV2 CASSSAGGDGYTF
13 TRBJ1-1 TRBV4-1 CASSQPRVEGAFF
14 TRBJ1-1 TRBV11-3 CASSLTRGSAEAFF
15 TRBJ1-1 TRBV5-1 CASSLVQGWNTEAFF
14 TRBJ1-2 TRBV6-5 CASSLVAGEYGYTF
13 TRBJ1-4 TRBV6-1 CAGRQATNEKLFF
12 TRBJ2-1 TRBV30 CAWASGYNEQFF
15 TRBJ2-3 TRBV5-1 CASRPAGAGFDTQYF
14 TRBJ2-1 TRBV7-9 CASSPYPTDNEQFF